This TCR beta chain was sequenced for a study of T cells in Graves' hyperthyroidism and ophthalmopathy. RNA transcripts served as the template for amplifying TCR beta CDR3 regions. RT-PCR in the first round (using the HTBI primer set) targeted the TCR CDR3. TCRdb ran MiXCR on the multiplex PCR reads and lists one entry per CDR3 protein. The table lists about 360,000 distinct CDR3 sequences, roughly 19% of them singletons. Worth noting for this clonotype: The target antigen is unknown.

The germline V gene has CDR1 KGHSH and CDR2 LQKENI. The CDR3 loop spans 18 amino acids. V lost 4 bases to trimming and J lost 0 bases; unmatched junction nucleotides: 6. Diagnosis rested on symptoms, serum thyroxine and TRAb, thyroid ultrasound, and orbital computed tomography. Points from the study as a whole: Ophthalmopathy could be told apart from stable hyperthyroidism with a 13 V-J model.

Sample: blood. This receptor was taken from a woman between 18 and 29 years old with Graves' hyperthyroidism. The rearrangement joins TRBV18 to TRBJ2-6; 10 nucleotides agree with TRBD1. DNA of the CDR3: TGTGCCAGCTCACGACGGACAGGGGGGCTCTCTGGGGCCAACGTCCTGACTTTC. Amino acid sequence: CASSRRTGGLSGANVLTF. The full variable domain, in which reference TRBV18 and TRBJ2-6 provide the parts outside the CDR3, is NAGVMQNPRHLVRRRGQEARLRCSPMKGHSHVYWYRQLPEEGLKFMVYLQKENIIDESGMPKERFSAEFPKEGPSILRIQQVVRGDSAAYFCASSRRTGGLSGANVLTFGAGSRLTVL.